Below, 14 T cell receptor beta chains from the same sample are listed, as sequenced in a study of tissue T cells after allogeneic stem cell transplantation. Using immunoSEQ multiplex PCR, the repertoire was profiled, and TCRdb retains in-frame clones only, with some absent. The table lists thousands of clones, approximately 50% of them singletons, with about 3.8% in the top ten. The time point is: mouse harvest day 7 after allogeneic transplant. Each mouse received 10^7 T-cell-depleted marrow cells plus 10^6 splenic CD5+ T cells by tail vein. Material: gut tissue. The source is a female BALB/c mouse given C57BL/6 T cells with graft-versus-host disease after an allogeneic hematopoietic cell transplant.

This clone was observed a few times. Genes and germline are mouse. The read is 1 residue too short to cover the CDR3 end, so that end is filled in from the germline J gene. The V and J genes are TRBV26 and TRBJ1-6; D gene ambiguous. Being an ORF, TRBJ1-6 has a function that is uncertain. The CDR3 runs to 14 residues. V lost 8 bases to trimming and J lost 0 bases, with 8 bases between them. Per the germline V gene, CDR1 is KGHPV and CDR2 is FQNQEV (reference sequence). The CDR3 is CASAQDSYNSPLYF. The covered CDR3 bases are TGTGCCAGCGCCCAAGATTCCTATAATTCGCCCCTCTAC.

With regard to this clone: Mouse gene names and germline throughout. Coverage ceases 1 residue before the CDR3 finishes, and the germline J gene fills in the end. The chain joins TRBV19 to TRBJ2-7, with D possibly matching TRBD1 (6 bases). The V gene's germline CDR1 is FNHDT and CDR2 SITEND (reference sequence). CDR3 size: 14 residues. V was cut by 0 bases and J by 2 bases, with 9 bases left in between. This CDR3 is CASSIGEGAYEQYF. The DNA read from the CDR3 is TGTGCCAGCAGTATAGGGGAGGGGGCCTATGAACAGTAC.

With regard to this clone: The gene names here belong to mouse. CDR3 bases read: TGTGCTAGCAGGCCCCGGGGGGGGGCAGAAACGCTGTAT. This gives the protein CASRPRGGAETLY. The CDR3 reads in full as CASRPRGGAETLYF. The V gene is TRBV29, the J gene TRBJ2-3; 7 bases line up with TRBD2. From the germline J gene comes the end of the CDR3, since the read stops 1 residue before it. CDR1 is MSHET and CDR2 is SYDVDS in the germline V gene. The CDR3 totals 14 residues. The junction had 6 bases not matched to a gene; V was cut back by 6 bases and J by 3 bases. Combining the CDR3 with reference TRBV29 and TRBJ2-3 gives the whole variable domain DMKVTQMPRYLIKRMGENVLLECGQDMSHETMYWYRQDPGLGLQLIYISYDVDSNSEGDIPKGYRVSRKKREHFSLILDSAKTNQTSVYFCASRPRGGAETLYFGSGTRLTVL.

Regarding this clone: Any gene name here is a mouse gene name. The CDR3 extends 1 residue past the end of the read, so its final part is completed from the germline J gene. The genes are TRBV29 and TRBJ2-2; 8 nucleotides match TRBD2. V shed 4 bases, J shed 1 base, and the junction held 2 bases outside the gene matches. The CDR3 is made up of 15 amino acids. Germline V gene sequence: CDR1 MSHET, CDR2 SYDVDS. The CDR3 sequence is CASSSLGGNTGQLYF. Partial CDR3 DNA: TGTGCTAGCAGTTCGCTGGGGGGAAACACCGGGCAGCTCTAC.

This clone has only a few counts. Gene and germline names: mouse. Read coverage stops 1 residue before the CDR3 terminus; the germline J gene supplies the remainder. The genes are TRBV1 and TRBJ2-7, with D tentatively TRBD2 (7 bases). The V gene lost 0 bases and the J gene lost 5 bases, with 14 bases spanning the gap. The CDR3 contains 15 residues. Germline V CDR1 and CDR2: NSQYPW, LRSPGD (reference sequence). The covered CDR3 bases are TGCACCTGCAGTGCAGATGGCGGGGGGCGGGATGAACAGTAC. This translates into CTCSADGGGRDEQY. The full CDR3 is CTCSADGGGRDEQYF.

This clone was recorded only once. Gene names and germline match the mouse. The read ends 1 residue shy of where the CDR3 ends; the end is completed using the germline J gene. The chain combines TRBV16 with TRBJ1-1; D gene ambiguous. The CDR3 length is 14 residues. Germline V gene data show CDR1 as SGHSA and CDR2 as FRNQAP. Trimming cost V 3 bases and J 0 bases, with 8 bases left between them. CDR3 loop: CASSLAGANTEVFF. CDR3 bases read: TGTGCAAGCAGCTTGGCAGGAGCAAACACAGAAGTCTTC.

This clone was seen only a few times. Germline and genes here are mouse. The CDR3 is cut off 1 residue early in the read; its end comes from the germline J gene. V is TRBV12-1 and J is TRBJ2-5, with TRBD2 matching 12 bases. The CDR3 contains 16 residues. Germline V lookup: CDR1 SGHSN, CDR2 HYEKVE. V trimming: 0 bases; J trimming: 2 bases; junction bases outside the gene matches: 2. The sequenced CDR3 bases are TGTGCCAGCTCTCTCGCGGGACTGGGGGGCCAAGACACCCAGTAC. It is translated as CASSLAGLGGQDTQY. The CDR3 in its entirety is CASSLAGLGGQDTQYF.

This clone was picked up a small number of times. Genes and germline are mouse. The missing CDR3 end, 1 residue past where the read stops, is filled in from the germline J gene. This chain uses TRBV13-1 with TRBJ2-3; 8 bases line up with TRBD2. Germline CDR1 NSHNY, CDR2 SYGAGN. V was pared by 3 bases and J by 3 bases, with 3 bases of the junction left unmatched. This CDR3 spans 14 amino acids. CDR3 DNA (partial): TGTGCCAGCAGTGGCCCTGGGGGGGCAGAAACGCTGTAT. It yields the protein CASSGPGGAETLY. The CDR3 reads in full as CASSGPGGAETLYF.

With regard to this clone: Genes and germline are mouse. The CDR3 end is not reached by the read, which stops 1 residue before it; the germline J gene fills it in. This rearrangement joins TRBV3 to TRBJ2-7; 13 positions agree with TRBD2. J gave up 4 bases and V 5 bases, and 2 bases lay outside the gene matches. Germline CDR1 reads SNHLY; CDR2 reads FYNGKV (reference sequence). CDR3 size: 14 residues. The CDR3 loop is CASSPGLGGYEQYF. The sequenced CDR3 bases are TGTGCCAGCAGCCCGGGACTGGGGGGGTATGAACAGTAC.

Concerning this clone: Mouse names are used for the genes. The read gets to within 1 residue of the CDR3 end, and the germline J gene fills in the rest. The gene calls are TRBV26 and TRBJ1-1, with D possibly TRBD1 on 6 matching bases. The CDR3 loop spans 12 amino acids. Germline CDR1 and CDR2: KGHPV and FQNQEV (reference sequence). V lost 4 bases and J lost 8, with 11 bases in between. CDR3 amino acids: CASSPWDIEVFF. The sequenced CDR3 bases are TGTGCCAGCAGTCCATGGGACATCGAAGTCTTC.

Of note for this clone: Mouse germline and gene names are used. The read terminates 1 residue ahead of where the CDR3 ends, so the germline J gene completes it. The J gene is TRBJ1-4, the V gene TRBV12-2; possible D gene TRBD1, 6 bases. The CDR3 loop spans 14 amino acids. Trimming removed 3 bases from V and 3 bases from J, with 10 bases in between. Germline values: CDR1 SGHLS, CDR2 HYDKME. The sequenced CDR3 bases are TGTGCCAGCTCTTCCGGGACAACCAACGAAAGATTATTT. This translates into CASSSGTTNERLF. The entire CDR3 reads CASSSGTTNERLFF.

This clone has just a few counts. Genes here carry mouse names. The read gets to within 1 residue of the CDR3 end, and the germline J gene fills in the rest. The chain recombines TRBV3 with TRBJ2-7; 10 bases match TRBD2. V lost 4 bases to trimming and J lost 4 bases; unmatched junction nucleotides: 1. The CDR3 contains 13 residues. Germline V gene data show CDR1 as SNHLY and CDR2 as FYNGKV (reference sequence). The sequenced part of the CDR3 DNA is TGTGCCAGCAGCTCGACTGGGGGGTATGAACAGTAC. Its protein is CASSSTGGYEQY. The CDR3 in its entirety is CASSSTGGYEQYF.

This clone has a handful of counts. Gene names are mouse gene names. The read terminates 1 residue before the CDR3 end, so the remaining end is supplied by the germline J gene. The V gene is TRBV13-3, the J gene TRBJ2-1, with 9 nucleotides matching TRBD1. CDR3 length: 13 amino acids. Looked up from germline, CDR1 is NNHDY and CDR2 is SYVADS. V shed 5 bases, J shed 6 bases, and the junction held 3 bases outside the gene matches. The CDR3 bases that were read are TGTGCCAGCAGCGGGGACAGGGTTGCTGAGCAGTTC. Amino acid sequence: CASSGDRVAEQF. The whole CDR3 protein is CASSGDRVAEQFF.

Concerning this clone: Genes and germline are mouse. Incomplete CDR3 DNA: TGTGCCAGCAGAGCCGGGACAGGGAGCACAGAAGTCTTC. Its translation: CASRAGTGSTEVF. In full, the CDR3 reads CASRAGTGSTEVFF. This chain links TRBV26 with TRBJ1-1, with 9 bases matching TRBD1. The read ends 1 residue before the CDR3 terminus; that terminus is restored from the germline J gene. CDR3 length: 14 amino acids. The germline gives CDR1 KGHPV, CDR2 FQNQEV (reference sequence). V lost 6 bases to trimming and J lost 4 bases; unmatched junction nucleotides: 6.